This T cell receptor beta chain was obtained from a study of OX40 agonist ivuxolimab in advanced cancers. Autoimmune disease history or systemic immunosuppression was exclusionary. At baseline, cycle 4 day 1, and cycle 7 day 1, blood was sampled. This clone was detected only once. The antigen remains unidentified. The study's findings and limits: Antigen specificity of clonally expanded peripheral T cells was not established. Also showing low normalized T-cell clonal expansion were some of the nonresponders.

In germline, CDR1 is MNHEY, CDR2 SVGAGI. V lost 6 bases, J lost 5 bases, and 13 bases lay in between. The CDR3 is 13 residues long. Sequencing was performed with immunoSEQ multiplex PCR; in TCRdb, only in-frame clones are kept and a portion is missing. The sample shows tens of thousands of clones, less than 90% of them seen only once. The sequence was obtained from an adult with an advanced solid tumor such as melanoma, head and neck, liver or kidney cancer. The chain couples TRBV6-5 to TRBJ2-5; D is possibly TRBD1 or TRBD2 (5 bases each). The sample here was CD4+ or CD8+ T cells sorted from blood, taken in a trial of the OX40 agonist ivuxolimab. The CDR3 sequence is CASSAPGAETQYF. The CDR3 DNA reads TGTGCCAGCAGCGCCCCCGGGGCGGAGACCCAGTACTTC.